A selection of T cell receptor beta chains follows, all from one sample in a study of blood T cell repertoires in COVID-19. Clones were read by immunoSEQ multiplex PCR, and TCRdb kept only the in-frame ones, dropping some. The sample holds about 100,000 clones; about 90% are singletons and the top ten take approximately 7.3%. The sequencing input was peripheral blood. The receptors derive from a man aged 25-40 years in a cohort sampled during active COVID-19. Both conserved end residues are part of each CDR3. D genes are given only for firm matches. Not all rows give a size; the values are once, few, many and, for expanded clones, a class.

DNA	CDR3	V	J	length	size	D
TGTGCCAGCACCCGAGACAGGAATAACTATGGCTACACCTTC	CASTRDRNNYGYTF	TRBV6-5	TRBJ1-2	14	once	.
TGCAGCGTTGAAGGGCTAGCGGGGGGGAAGTCAGATACGCAGTATTTT	CSVEGLAGGKSDTQYF	TRBV29-1	TRBJ2-3	16	.	TRBD2
TGTGCCAGTAGTCTAAGACAGGGCTATGGCTACACCTTC	CASSLRQGYGYTF	TRBV19	TRBJ1-2	13	.	TRBD1
TGTGCCAGCAGTGGACCGGGACAGAATTCACCCCTCCACTTT	CASSGPGQNSPLHF	TRBV2	TRBJ1-6	14	few	TRBD1
TGTGCCAGTAGTCTCCAGGGGGTCAAGAACTATGGCTACACCTTC	CASSLQGVKNYGYTF	TRBV19	TRBJ1-2	15	.	TRBD1
TGTGCCAGCAGCTTAGGGCCTAGCTATGGCTACACCTTC	CASSLGPSYGYTF	TRBV13	TRBJ1-2	13	.	.
TGTGCCAGCAGCCGCCCTACTAGCGGGGGGGGATACAATGAGCAGTTCTTC	CASSRPTSGGGYNEQFF	TRBV7-2	TRBJ2-1	17	once	TRBD2
TGTGCCAGTAGTAATCCGGGGGACACCGGGGAGCTGTTTTTT	CASSNPGDTGELFF	TRBV19	TRBJ2-2	14	.	.
TGTGCCAGCAGCAAGGACGGGATCTATGGCTACACCTTC	CASSKDGIYGYTF	TRBV5-4	TRBJ1-2	13	.	.
TGTGCCAGCAGCTTAGGGACAGGGGCCAAAAACATTCAGTACTTC	CASSLGTGAKNIQYF	TRBV7-9	TRBJ2-4	15	.	TRBD1
TGTGCCAGCAGCTTGACAGGGGATAGTCGGGAGACCCAGTACTTC	CASSLTGDSRETQYF	TRBV9	TRBJ2-5	15	.	TRBD1
TGCGCCAGCAGCCAAGGTCTAGCGGCTATATCAGATACGCAGTATTTT	CASSQGLAAISDTQYF	TRBV4-1	TRBJ2-3	16	.	TRBD2
TGCGCCAGCAGCTTCGCTAGCGGGGACAATGAGCAGTTCTTC	CASSFASGDNEQFF	TRBV5-1	TRBJ2-1	14	.	TRBD2
TGTGCCAGCAGCTACGGCGGAGGGGGCGCTGGCTATGGCTACACCTTC	CASSYGGGGAGYGYTF	TRBV7-8	TRBJ1-2	16	.	TRBD1
TGTGCTGTACAGAGGGCGGGGTTAACCTACGAGCAGTACTTC	CAVQRAGLTYEQYF	TRBV13	TRBJ2-7	14	.	.
TGTGCCATCGCCCGCGGGGAGAACACTGAAGCTTTCTTT	CAIARGENTEAFF	TRBV10-3	TRBJ1-1	13	.	.
TGTGCCAGCAGCTTCATAGGGGAAGATACGCAGTATTTT	CASSFIGEDTQYF	TRBV7-2	TRBJ2-3	13	.	.
TGCGCCAGCAGCCAGCGGGGGGTGAGCTCCTACGAGCAGTACTTC	CASSQRGVSSYEQYF	TRBV5-1	TRBJ2-7	15	.	TRBD2
TGCGCCAGCAGCCCGGGAGTAGGCAGGGGGCAAGAGACCCAGTACTTC	CASSPGVGRGQETQYF	TRBV5-1	TRBJ2-5	16	.	.
TGTGCCAGCAGCGGGCGGGACAGGGAGCACGAGCAGTACTTC	CASSGRDREHEQYF	TRBV11-1	TRBJ2-7	14	.	TRBD1
TGTGCCAGCTCAATTCAGGACAACCAAGAGACCCAGTACTTC	CASSIQDNQETQYF	TRBV18	TRBJ2-5	14	.	.
TGTGCCAGCACCCCCCAGGGGGGCTCTAGCGTATTCGAGCAGTACTTC	CASTPQGGSSVFEQYF	TRBV5-4	TRBJ2-7	16	.	.
TGTGCCAGCAGTTCGAGACAGGCGTTGAGGGCCAACGTCCTGACTTTC	CASSSRQALRANVLTF	TRBV6-5	TRBJ2-6	16	once	.
TGTGCCAGCAGCTTAGAGTACGGGCAGGGGGACGAGTACTTC	CASSLEYGQGDEYF	TRBV7-8	TRBJ2-7	14	.	TRBD1
TGTGCCAGCAGCCGCCGGGGTATGTCCACAGATACGCAGTATTTT	CASSRRGMSTDTQYF	TRBV7-9	TRBJ2-3	15	.	.
TGTGCCAGCAGTTACCGGTTTAGCGGGGGGTTACAAGAGACCCAGTACTTC	CASSYRFSGGLQETQYF	TRBV6-2/TRBV6-3	TRBJ2-5	17	.	TRBD2
TGTGCCAGCAGCCCCAGGGCGACCTACAATGAGCAGTTCTTC	CASSPRATYNEQFF	TRBV7-3	TRBJ2-1	14	.	.
TGTGCCAGCAGCCCATCCGGGACGGGGGGAGCTTTCTTT	CASSPSGTGGAFF	TRBV12-3/TRBV12-4	TRBJ1-1	13	.	.
TGTGCCAGCAGCGTAATCGAGGGGACAGTTGGTCCGGGGCCCCTCCACTTT	CASSVIEGTVGPGPLHF	TRBV9	TRBJ1-6	17	.	TRBD1
TGTGCCAGCAGCGGGGACAGGGGTAATAATTCACCCCTCCACTTT	CASSGDRGNNSPLHF	TRBV27	TRBJ1-6	15	few	TRBD1
TGTGCCAGCAGCCTAACCCTCAATGATATGAATACGCAGTATTTT	CASSLTLNDMNTQYF	TRBV7-9	TRBJ2-3	15	.	.
TGTGCCAGCAGAAAGCATCCTAAATCTGGAAACACCATATATTTT	CASRKHPKSGNTIYF	TRBV27	TRBJ1-3	15	once	.
TGTGCCATCAGCCCCGGGGGGGTAGAAGAGACCCAGTACTTC	CAISPGGVEETQYF	TRBV10-3	TRBJ2-5	14	.	TRBD2
TGCGCCAGCAGCCAATCCGGGACAGGGACATACGAGCAGTACTTC	CASSQSGTGTYEQYF	TRBV4-3	TRBJ2-7	15	once	TRBD1
TGCGCCAGCAGCTTGGGTATGACACTCACCAATAATGAAAAACTGTTTTTT	CASSLGMTLTNNEKLFF	TRBV5-1	TRBJ1-4	17	.	.
TGTGCCAGCACTCCCCGGACCGGGGGGGCTTACGAGCAGTACTTC	CASTPRTGGAYEQYF	TRBV7-2	TRBJ2-7	15	.	TRBD2
TGTGCCAGTAGTATCCAACTCGGGGTCTATGGCTACACCTTC	CASSIQLGVYGYTF	TRBV19	TRBJ1-2	14	.	.
TGTGCCAGCAGTGATGCGGGGAGCAGGCTCGGGGAGCTGTTTTTT	CASSDAGSRLGELFF	TRBV25-1	TRBJ2-2	15	once	.
TGCGCCAGCAGCTTGACGACAGTCCCCTACAATGAGCAGTTCTTC	CASSLTTVPYNEQFF	TRBV5-1	TRBJ2-1	15	.	.
TGTGCCAGCAGTTATTCGAGGGACACAATGAACACTGAAGCTTTCTTT	CASSYSRDTMNTEAFF	TRBV6-5	TRBJ1-1	16	.	.
TGTGCCAGCAGTGCAGGAAGGGGGACATACGCGAACACCGGGGAGCTGTTTTTT	CASSAGRGTYANTGELFF	TRBV2	TRBJ2-2	18	.	.
TGTGCCAGCAGTAGAAGCGGCGCGGCTGGGGCCAACGTCCTGACTTTC	CASSRSGAAGANVLTF	TRBV28	TRBJ2-6	16	.	.
TGTGCCAGCAGACCCCCCATGGGGACTAGCGGGGGGGCAGATGAGCAGTACTTC	CASRPPMGTSGGADEQYF	TRBV27	TRBJ2-7	18	.	TRBD2
TGTGCCAGCAGCCGCACGACAGGGGTTAGCACAGATACGCAGTATTTT	CASSRTTGVSTDTQYF	TRBV11-2	TRBJ2-3	16	.	TRBD1
TGTGCCAGCAGAAAAAGGGGAGGGACCAACTATGGCTACACCTTC	CASRKRGGTNYGYTF	TRBV21-1	TRBJ1-2	15	.	.
TGCGCCAGCAGCTTTCTGGGGGCCGATAATTCACCCCTCCACTTT	CASSFLGADNSPLHF	TRBV5-1	TRBJ1-6	15	.	.
TGTGCCACCAGCAGTTCCTCCGGGACAGGGGGCGCGTTGGGCTACACCTTC	CATSSSSGTGGALGYTF	TRBV15	TRBJ1-2	17	.	TRBD1
TGTGCCAGCAGCGTCAACTACCGGCTTGAAGCTTTCTTT	CASSVNYRLEAFF	TRBV11-2	TRBJ1-1	13	.	.
TGTGCCAGCCCCCCAGCGGGGGAGACACAAGAGACCCAGTACTTC	CASPPAGETQETQYF	TRBV27	TRBJ2-5	15	.	TRBD2
TGTGCCAGCTCACCGCAGGGGAGCACAGATACGCAGTATTTT	CASSPQGSTDTQYF	TRBV18	TRBJ2-3	14	.	.
TGTGCCAGCAGTTTCGAGTGGGGCCCTGAGCAGTTCTTC	CASSFEWGPEQFF	TRBV12-3/TRBV12-4	TRBJ2-1	13	once	.
TGTGCCAGCAGTTACTACACAGGGGGGGGGACCCAGTACTTC	CASSYYTGGGTQYF	TRBV6-2/TRBV6-3	TRBJ2-5	14	.	.
TGTGCCAGCAGCACAACTAGCTATGATACGCAGTATTTT	CASSTTSYDTQYF	TRBV9	TRBJ2-3	13	.	.
TGTGCCAGCAGTTACGCCGGGACAGGGCTTTATGGCTACACCTTC	CASSYAGTGLYGYTF	TRBV6-5	TRBJ1-2	15	.	TRBD1
TGTGCCAGCAGCCCGGACTTTGGTGGCTACACCTTC	CASSPDFGGYTF	TRBV7-8	TRBJ1-2	12	.	.
TGCAGCGGGGGACAGGGGAGAACTGAAGCTTTCTTT	CSGGQGRTEAFF	TRBV29-1	TRBJ1-1	12	.	TRBD1
TGCGCCAGCAGCTTGGCCGGGGGGTTGAACACTGAAGCTTTCTTT	CASSLAGGLNTEAFF	TRBV5-1	TRBJ1-1	15	.	.
TGCGCCAGCAGCCAAGGAAACAGGGTTGAGACCCAGTACTTC	CASSQGNRVETQYF	TRBV4-3	TRBJ2-5	14	.	.
TGTGCCAGCAGAAAGGGGACAGACTACAATGAGCAGTTCTTC	CASRKGTDYNEQFF	TRBV2	TRBJ2-1	14	.	TRBD1
TGTGCCAGCTGTACCGGGTTTCGCGAAAAACTGTTTTTT	CASCTGFREKLFF	TRBV28	TRBJ1-4	13	.	.